These 5 T cell receptor beta chains share one sample of origin, sequenced in a study of T-cell reconstitution after alpha-beta-depleted transplantation in children. A TCRbeta library incorporating unique molecular identifiers was prepared. TCRdb independently ran MiXCR on the PCR reads; one entry per CDR3 protein. There are approximately 500,000 distinct CDR3 sequences in the sample; over 20% occur only once, and 30% to 40% lies in the top ten. Material: PBMCs, obtained before TCRalphabeta/CD19-depleted stem cell transplant. The receptors shown here come from a boy under two years old with Wiskott-Aldrich syndrome, due to receive a stem cell transplant.

The V and J genes are TRBV27 and TRBJ1-2, with a possible D match to TRBD1 (5 bases). This CDR3 is built from 17 residues. CDR1 and CDR2 from the germline V gene are MNHEY and SMNVEV (reference sequence). Trimming took 2 bases from V and 3 from J, leaving 19 bases between them. The CDR3, as DNA: TGTGCCAGCAGTTTAAGTGGTACAGGCTTCCTCTACTATGGCTACACCTTC. Translating it yields CASSLSGTGFLYYGYTF.

This clonotype was counted a few times. The V call is TRBV5-1, the J call TRBJ2-1, with 15 positions matching TRBD2. Germline V gives CDR1 SGHRS, CDR2 YFSETQ. The CDR3 is 18 amino acids. With 2 bases clipped from V and 3 bases from J, the junction kept 6 bases outside the gene matches. The DNA for the CDR3 is TGCGCCAGCAGCTTCAGGGGACTAGCGGGGGGCTACTACAATGAGCAGTTCTTC. Amino acids: CASSFRGLAGGYYNEQFF.

This clonotype has a handful of counts. The J gene is TRBJ2-1, the V gene TRBV20-1; no definite D call. Germline lookup yields CDR1 DFQATT and CDR2 SNEGSKA (reference sequence). There are 14 residues in the CDR3. The V end was cut by 0 bases, the J end by 0 bases, with 6 bases between. CDR3 sequence reads: CSARERFSYNEQFF. The CDR3 DNA reads TGCAGTGCTAGAGAACGGTTCTCCTACAATGAGCAGTTCTTC.

This clonotype was seen a handful of times. The chain carries TRBV19 and TRBJ2-7; the D gene could be TRBD1 or TRBD2 (6 bases each). CDR1 and CDR2 (germline): LNHDA, SQIVND (reference sequence). The CDR3 sequence is 14 residues long. V lost 9 bases and J 2 bases, leaving 17 bases between the germline ends. CDR3: CASKLDRTTYEQYF. CDR3 DNA sequence: TGTGCCAGCAAACTCGACAGGACTACCTACGAGCAGTACTTC.

This clonotype was picked up a small number of times. The V and J genes are TRBV12-3 or TRBV12-4 and TRBJ1-2, with 7 bases matching TRBD1. J was trimmed by 4 bases and V by 6 bases; bases with no gene match: 8. The CDR3 consists of 14 residues. DNA of the CDR3: TGTGCCAGCAGCCTAGGGGGCAAGCTCTATGGCTACACCTTC. This codes for CASSLGGKLYGYTF.